Reported below is one TCR beta chain. Antigen unknown. Generated by immunoSEQ multiplex PCR, the TCRdb table keeps only in-frame clones and is missing some. The sample has fewer than 800,000 clones; about 92% are singletons. The CDR3 loop spans 13 amino acids. Germline CDR1 reads MNHNY; CDR2 reads SVGAGI (reference sequence). V was clipped by 8 bases and J by 5 bases; unmatched bases: 9. These data originate in a study of shared clonotypes between healthy human individuals. Study in general: Three CD4 naive, three CD4 memory, two CD8 naive and one CD8 memory plate were used per donor.

Naive CD8 cells lacked CD45RO, underwent positive selection for CCR7 and left out terminally differentiated effector memory CD45RA+ cells. Broader study findings: On the whole, naive subsets had larger estimated richness than memory subsets had.

The receptor comes from a man between 25 and 39 years old in good health. The chain couples TRBV6-6 to TRBJ2-7, with 7 bases that match TRBD2. Sequenced material: naive CD8+ T cells sorted from blood. The CDR3 spells CASWGGSSHEQYF. The CDR3 nucleotides read TGTGCCAGCTGGGGCGGGAGCAGCCACGAGCAGTACTTC.